The entry that follows covers one TCR beta chain sequence. The sample belongs to a study of T cell responses to AZD1222 COVID-19 vaccine. V was pared by 4 bases and J by 4 bases, with 8 bases of the junction left unmatched. Germline-derived CDR1 and CDR2 are SGHRS and YFSETQ. The length of the CDR3 is 15 residues. TCRdb keeps only in-frame clones here, not all; method: immunoSEQ multiplex PCR. The data hold 100,000 to 150,000 clones, with less than 90% observed a single time. The sample in question was peripheral blood, obtained on day 0 of AZD1222 vaccination. The source of this sequence is an adult in good health. V gene TRBV5-1 combines with J gene TRBJ1-3; 7 bases align to TRBD1. The CDR3: CASSPGTASGNTIYF. In DNA, the CDR3 is TGCGCCAGCAGCCCTGGGACAGCGTCGGGAAACACCATATATTTT.